This T cell receptor (beta chain) was identified during a study of tissue T cells after allogeneic stem cell transplantation. Regarding time point: mouse harvest day 14 after allogeneic transplant. Each mouse received 10^7 T-cell-depleted marrow cells plus 10^6 splenic CD5+ T cells by tail vein. The CDR3 has 14 residues. Germline CDR1 reads KGHPV; CDR2 reads FQNQEV (reference sequence). Trimming stripped 7 bases from V and 0 bases from J, with 10 bases between. CDR3 sequences, V/J genes, frequencies and template counts came from survey-depth TCRbeta sequencing. Clones were read by immunoSEQ multiplex PCR, and TCRdb kept only the in-frame ones, dropping some. This table holds about 2,700 clones, around 52% found once. This clone was observed a few times. All gene names here are mouse names. The CDR3 extends 1 residue past the end of the read, so its final part is completed from the germline J gene.

This receptor was taken from a female BALB/c mouse given C57BL/6 T cells with graft-versus-host disease after an allogeneic hematopoietic cell transplant. Sequenced: gut tissue. The chain carries TRBV26 and TRBJ2-1; D is undetermined. The CDR3 sequence is CASTLQYNYAEQFF. CDR3 DNA, as far as it was read: TGTGCCAGCACCCTACAGTATAACTATGCTGAGCAGTTC.